This TCR beta chain was captured in a study of T cell responses to AZD1222 COVID-19 vaccine. Study findings and constraints: Only after the peak T cell response were repertoires sampled. Donors were chiefly white British, with a greater number of females, and clonal diversity was perhaps underestimated. Only a handful of AZD1222 recipients tested seropositive at baseline. Per reports, nearly half of all spike-specific TCRs target regions that are unmutated in variants.

The CDR3 covers 13 residues. V was clipped by 6 bases and J by 0 bases, with 6 bases between them. The germline CDR1 and CDR2 sequences are LNHDA and SQIVND (reference sequence). Method: immunoSEQ multiplex PCR; TCRdb's copy keeps in-frame clones and lacks some. There are 150,000 to 160,000 clones in the sample; roughly nine tenths occur only once, and around 3% lies in the top ten. As for this clone: The antigen is unknown.

The TCR originated in an adult in good health. This chain joins TRBV19 and TRBJ1-5, with D unclear. This material consisted of peripheral blood, taken on day 0 of AZD1222 vaccination. For the CDR3, the DNA is TGTGCCAGTAGGGGCTATAGCAATCAGCCCCAGCATTTT. The encoded protein is CASRGYSNQPQHF.